This T cell receptor (beta chain) was captured in a study of vaccination and CD4 T cells after COVID-19. The overall study: Post-vaccination specimens were collected at a median of approximately 74 days following dose two (range 14 to 241).

This clonotype is a singleton in its sample. As yet, its antigen is unknown. Treatment specified: roughly ten-day PBMC culture with coronavirus spike peptide pools or control peptides (ViraFEST assay). Negative selection enriched CD4+ T cells from cultures at 9 to 10 days. J lost 1 base, V lost 4 bases, and 7 bases had no gene match. The CDR3 runs to 16 residues. Per the germline V gene, CDR1 is LNHDA and CDR2 is SQIVND (reference sequence). An Oncomine TCR Beta short-read assay was used to sequence the DNA from cultured CD4+ T cells. Each CDR3 protein gets one entry after TCRdb re-called the PCR reads with MiXCR. The table has about 27,000 distinct CDR3 sequences, about 60% seen once.

Source: CD4+ T cells from blood, cultured in vitro, taken after SARS-CoV-2 vaccination. The clonotype originates from a human donor who received a COVID-19 vaccine. The chain recombines TRBV19 with TRBJ1-5; TRBD1 matches at 7 bases. This CDR3 is CASSTYRGSSNQPQHF. In nucleotides, the CDR3 is TGTGCCAGTAGTACCTACAGGGGATCGAGCAATCAGCCCCAGCATTTT. Full variable domain (remainder filled in from reference TRBV19 and TRBJ1-5): DGGITQSPKYLFRKEGQNVTLSCEQNLNHDAMYWYRQDPGQGLRLIYYSQIVNDFQKGDIAEGYSVSREKKESFPLTVTSAQKNPTAFYLCASSTYRGSSNQPQHFGDGTRLSIL.